Given below is one TCR beta chain in context. Its antigen is unidentified. Data came from immunoSEQ multiplex PCR; TCRdb stores just in-frame clones and leaves some out. The sample contains about 92,000 clones, about 80% of which appear only once. Described time point: baseline, week 1 (first vaccination visit). Treatment in this sample: pre-vaccination baseline after standard-of-care therapy. These data are taken from a study of a mutant IDH1 vaccine in newly diagnosed glioma. In the study overall: Patients previously underwent radiotherapy, temozolomide, or both, and most underwent both.

The V end lost 7 bases, the J end lost 5 bases, and 17 bases lay between the germline ends. Germline CDR1 and CDR2: SNHLY and FYNNEI. The CDR3 runs to 14 residues. Overall study findings and caveats: Apparently unrelated to pseudoprogression were changes in the top peripheral T cell clonotypes.

The chain combines TRBV2 with TRBJ2-5; unclear D gene. The TCR comes from a woman in her fifties or sixties with glioma. The input for sequencing was PBMCs, taken from a glioma patient treated with radiotherapy, temozolomide or both. The DNA of the CDR3 is TGTGCCAGCACCAGAGAAGGTTCCCCCGAGACCCAGTACTTC. It yields the protein CASTREGSPETQYF.